This T cell receptor (beta chain) emerged from a study of identical twins. Study outcomes and limitations: Excess twin sharing in beta out-of-frame sequences was weaker. Recombination models fit unrelated individuals' TCR alpha sharing but underestimated twins'. Clonotypes of the beta chain that were abundant in cord blood carried fewer insertions (memory repertoires showed none).

TCRdb called the 5' RACE reads again in MiXCR, with one record for every CDR3 protein. The table records roughly 1.6 million distinct CDR3 sequences, less than 40% of them present only once. There are a few counts of this clonotype. Its antigen is not identified. The sample consisted of cord blood. The origin of this receptor is a newborn girl in good health.

The CDR3 protein is CASSPQARTDTQYF. The CDR3, as DNA: TGTGCCAGCTCACCACAGGCCCGCACAGATACGCAGTATTTT. This rearrangement joins TRBV18 to TRBJ2-3, with D unclear. Germline V CDR1 and CDR2: KGHSH, LQKENI. The CDR3 contains 14 residues. Trimming cost V 1 base and J 1 base, with 6 bases left between them.